This TCR beta chain was identified in a study of cytomegalovirus exposure and HLA in healthy donors. About this clone itself: Its target is not known.

Primers for the PCR totalled 60 Vbeta and 13 Jbeta. Repertoires were generated with immunoSEQ multiplex PCR, while TCRdb's copy carries only in-frame clones and drops some. The table counts 55,000 to 85,000 clones; 2% to 3% lies in the top ten. V dropped 6 bases and J dropped 2 bases, with 4 bases sitting between them. In germline, CDR1 is SGHAT, CDR2 FQNNGV. This CDR3 has 12 residues. Study results and limitations: Several V segments, TRBV6-2 and TRBV6-3 among them, could not be told apart and were dropped.

The receptor's source is a female donor in good health and CMV-seropositive. Sequenced material: PBMCs. This sequence joins TRBV11-2 and TRBJ2-2; the D is unclear. The DNA of the CDR3 is TGTGCCAGCAGAACAAACACCGGGGAGCTGTTTTTT. Protein product: CASRTNTGELFF.